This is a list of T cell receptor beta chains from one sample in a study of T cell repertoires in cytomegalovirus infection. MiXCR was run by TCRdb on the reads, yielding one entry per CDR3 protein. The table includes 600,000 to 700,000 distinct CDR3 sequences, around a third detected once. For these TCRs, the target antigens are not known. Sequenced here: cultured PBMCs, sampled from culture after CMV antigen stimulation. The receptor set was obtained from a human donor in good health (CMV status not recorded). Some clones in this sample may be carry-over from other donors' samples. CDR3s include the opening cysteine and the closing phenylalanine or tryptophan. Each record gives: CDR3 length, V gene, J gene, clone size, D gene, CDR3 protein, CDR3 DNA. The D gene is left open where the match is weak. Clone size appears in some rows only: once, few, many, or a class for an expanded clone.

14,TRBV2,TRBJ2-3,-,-,CASSDSTYLDTQYF,TGTGCCAGCAGTGATTCGACCTACCTAGATACGCAGTATTTT
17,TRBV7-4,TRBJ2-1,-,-,CASSLGGGRNFYNEQFF,TGTGCCAGCAGCCTGGGAGGCGGTCGTAATTTCTACAATGAGCAGTTCTTC
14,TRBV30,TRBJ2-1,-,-,CAWTPDSLYNEQFF,TGTGCCTGGACGCCGGACTCCCTTTACAATGAGCAGTTCTTC
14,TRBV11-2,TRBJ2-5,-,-,CASSLSGPEETQYF,TGTGCCAGCAGCTTATCCGGGCCCGAAGAGACCCAGTACTTC
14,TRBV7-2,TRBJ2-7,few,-,CASSLASASYEQYF,TGTGCCAGCAGCTTAGCTAGCGCTTCCTACGAGCAGTACTTC
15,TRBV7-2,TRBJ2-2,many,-,CASSLGLVGIGELFF,TGTGCCAGCAGCTTAGGACTAGTGGGGATCGGGGAGCTGTTTTTT
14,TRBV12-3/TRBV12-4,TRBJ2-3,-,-,CASSFRWGTDTQYF,TGTGCCAGCAGTTTTAGGTGGGGCACAGATACGCAGTATTTT
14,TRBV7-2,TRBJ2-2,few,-,CASSLARAPRELFF,TGTGCCAGCAGCTTAGCTCGAGCCCCCCGGGAGCTGTTTTTT
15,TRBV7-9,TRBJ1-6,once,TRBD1,CASRPWTGENSPLHF,TGTGCCAGCAGACCCTGGACAGGGGAAAATTCACCCCTCCACTTT
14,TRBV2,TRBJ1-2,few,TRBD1,CASSELRDSKGYTF,TGTGCCAGCAGTGAATTGAGGGACAGTAAAGGCTACACCTTC
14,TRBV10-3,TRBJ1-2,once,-,CAISEKVDLYGYTF,TGTGCCATCAGTGAGAAGGTAGATCTCTATGGCTACACCTTC
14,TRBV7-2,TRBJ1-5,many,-,CASSYRASNQPQHF,TGTGCCAGCAGCTACCGGGCCTCCAATCAGCCCCAGCATTTT
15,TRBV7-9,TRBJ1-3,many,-,CASSNGVQGQNTIYF,TGTGCCAGCAGCAACGGGGTACAGGGACAAAACACCATATATTTT
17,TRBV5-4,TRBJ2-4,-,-,CASSPGGFQEAKNIQYF,TGTGCCAGCAGCCCGGGCGGGTTTCAGGAGGCCAAAAACATTCAGTACTTC
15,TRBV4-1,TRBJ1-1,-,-,CASSQGFGRNTEAFF,TGCGCCAGCAGCCAAGGTTTTGGGAGGAACACTGAAGCTTTCTTT
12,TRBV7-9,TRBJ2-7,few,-,CASSLESREQYF,TGTGCCAGCAGCTTAGAATCCCGCGAGCAGTACTTC
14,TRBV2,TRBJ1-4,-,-,CASRGRAANEKLFF,TGTGCCAGCAGGGGCAGGGCAGCGAATGAAAAACTGTTTTTT
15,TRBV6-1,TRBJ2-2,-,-,CASTPLPGAPGELFF,TGTGCCAGCACGCCCCTCCCAGGAGCGCCCGGGGAGCTGTTTTTT
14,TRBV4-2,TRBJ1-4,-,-,CASSQEVGREKLFF,TGTGCCAGCAGCCAAGAAGTAGGAAGAGAAAAACTGTTTTTT
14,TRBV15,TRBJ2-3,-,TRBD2,CATSRVDSGDTQYF,TGTGCCACCAGCAGAGTTGATAGCGGGGATACGCAGTATTTT
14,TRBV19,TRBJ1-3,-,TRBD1,CASRQGVSGNTIYF,TGTGCCAGTCGACAGGGAGTCTCTGGAAACACCATATATTTT
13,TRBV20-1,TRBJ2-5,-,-,CSARQVGRVDQYF,TGCAGTGCTAGACAGGTGGGGCGGGTGGACCAGTACTTC
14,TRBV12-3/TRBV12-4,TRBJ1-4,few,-,CASSEGVANEKLFF,TGTGCCAGCAGCGAGGGGGTCGCTAATGAAAAACTGTTTTTT
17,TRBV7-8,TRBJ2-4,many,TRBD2,CASSLAWTSGGWDIQYF,TGTGCCAGCAGCTTAGCGTGGACTAGCGGGGGGTGGGACATTCAGTACTTC
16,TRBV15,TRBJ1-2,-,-,CATSRDRAAQVYGYTF,TGTGCCACCAGCAGAGATCGGGCAGCCCAGGTCTATGGCTACACCTTC
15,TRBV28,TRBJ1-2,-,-,CASTPPLAGTYGYTF,TGTGCCAGCACCCCTCCTTTGGCCGGGACCTATGGCTACACCTTC
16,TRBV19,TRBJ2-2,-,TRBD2,CASSTLAGINTGELFF,TGTGCCAGTAGTACTCTAGCGGGAATTAACACCGGGGAGCTGTTTTTT
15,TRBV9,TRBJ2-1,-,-,CASSVAVAAYNEQFF,TGTGCCAGCAGCGTAGCGGTAGCGGCCTACAATGAGCAGTTCTTC
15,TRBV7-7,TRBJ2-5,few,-,CASSVGWGERETQYF,TGTGCCAGCAGCGTGGGCTGGGGGGAAAGAGAGACCCAGTACTTC
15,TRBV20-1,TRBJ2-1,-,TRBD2,CSAHIPGLVYNEQFF,TGCAGTGCTCATATTCCGGGACTAGTTTACAATGAGCAGTTCTTC
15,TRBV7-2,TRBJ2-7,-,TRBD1,CASSFGARGPYEQYF,TGTGCCAGCAGCTTTGGGGCCAGGGGGCCCTACGAGCAGTACTTC
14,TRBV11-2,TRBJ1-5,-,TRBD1,CASSSRTGNQPQHF,TGTGCCAGCAGCTCACGGACAGGGAATCAGCCCCAGCATTTT
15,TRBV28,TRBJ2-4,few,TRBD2,CASSDPLGGTLGQYF,TGTGCCAGCAGCGATCCCCTGGGGGGGACCTTGGGGCAGTACTTC
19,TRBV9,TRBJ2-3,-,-,CASSATLGLPGALADTQYF,TGTGCCAGCAGCGCCACTCTTGGTTTACCGGGGGCTTTGGCAGATACGCAGTATTTT
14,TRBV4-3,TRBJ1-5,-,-,CASSQVAGNQPQHF,TGCGCCAGCAGCCAAGTGGCGGGGAATCAGCCCCAGCATTTT
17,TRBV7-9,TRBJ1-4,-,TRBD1,CASTPGDSWATNEKLFF,TGTGCCAGCACCCCCGGGGACAGCTGGGCAACTAATGAAAAACTGTTTTTT
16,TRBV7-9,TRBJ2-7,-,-,CASSLLTGVSPYEQYF,TGTGCCAGCAGCTTATTGACAGGAGTCTCTCCCTACGAGCAGTACTTC
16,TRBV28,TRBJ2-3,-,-,CASSSGPGYSTDTQYF,TGTGCCAGCAGTTCCGGGCCGGGATACAGCACAGATACGCAGTATTTT
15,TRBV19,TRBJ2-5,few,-,CASSTPPGPTETQYF,TGTGCCAGTAGTACCCCCCCCGGGCCCACGGAGACCCAGTACTTC
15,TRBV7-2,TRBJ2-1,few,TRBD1,CASSLIRGPVNEQFF,TGTGCCAGCAGCTTAATTAGGGGGCCGGTGAATGAGCAGTTCTTC
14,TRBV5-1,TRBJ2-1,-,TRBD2,CASGQRGGSDEQFF,TGCGCCAGCGGACAGCGGGGGGGCTCCGATGAGCAGTTCTTC
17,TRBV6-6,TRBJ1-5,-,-,CASSYGREGRDNQPQHF,TGTGCCAGCAGTTACGGTCGGGAGGGTAGGGACAATCAGCCCCAGCATTTT
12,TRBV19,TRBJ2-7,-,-,CASSICPYEQYF,TGTGCCAGTAGTATTTGTCCCTACGAGCAGTACTTC
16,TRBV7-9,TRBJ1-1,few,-,CASSRAGSTINTEAFF,TGTGCCAGCAGCCGCGCGGGTTCAACCATAAACACTGAAGCTTTCTTT
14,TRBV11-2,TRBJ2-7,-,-,CASSFRDGSYEQYF,TGTGCCAGCAGCTTCCGGGACGGGTCCTACGAGCAGTACTTC
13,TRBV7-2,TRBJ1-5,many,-,CASSLGGHQPQHF,TGTGCCAGCAGCTTAGGCGGCCATCAGCCCCAGCATTTT